This TCR beta chain was sequenced for a study of identifying expanded T cells in peripheral blood. V lost 1 base, J lost 4 bases, and 8 bases lay in between. The germline V gene encodes CDR1 SGDLS and CDR2 YYNGEE. This CDR3 is built from 13 residues. Only in-frame clones appear in the TCRdb table, and some are missing; sequencing was by immunoSEQ multiplex PCR. This table has over 65,000 clones, around nine tenths appearing once. This clone has just one count. Its matching antigen is unknown. Study results and limitations: Differentially abundant clones: around 1.1 between replicates, just under 17 at about two weeks, more than 18 at four. Variance in clone template counts between roughly 2-week samples significantly increased with total template count across all healthy donors.

The rearrangement joins TRBV9 to TRBJ1-1; a weak D match, TRBD1 (6 bases). Sequenced material: blood. The sequence derives from a person aged 18 to 70 in good health. The CDR3 reads CASSVKGGTEAFF. The CDR3 nucleotides are TGTGCCAGCAGCGTAAAAGGGGGCACTGAAGCTTTCTTT.